The 28 T cell receptor beta chains below all came from one sample that was sequenced in a study of regulatory T cells in long-lasting Graves disease. CDR3 regions were amplified by Arm-PCR using iRepertoire HTBI primers to build TCR beta libraries. A single record per CDR3 protein comes from TCRdb applying MiXCR to the multiplex PCR reads. The table records about 540,000 distinct CDR3 sequences, less than 15% of them present only once. Stated time point: newly diagnosed GD, antithyroid drugs for less than 3 months. From RNA extracted from PBMCs, the TCR library was made. These sequences were also reported in another study, on T cells in Graves' hyperthyroidism and ophthalmopathy.

This specimen was peripheral blood mononuclear cells (PBMCs), taken at new diagnosis, from a patient treated with antithyroid drugs. These receptors came from a man younger than 45 with Graves disease.

There are a few counts of this clonotype. The genes are TRBV18 and TRBJ2-5; a weak D match, TRBD2 (6 bases). Between the trimmed V and J ends, which lost 2 bases and 3 bases, there was a span of 16 bases. Germline lookup yields CDR1 KGHSH and CDR2 LQKENI. The CDR3 is made up of 16 amino acids. In nucleotides, the CDR3 is TGTGCCAGCTCACCAGGGAGGACAAGTTGGAAAGAGACCCAGTACTTC. It codes for CASSPGRTSWKETQYF.

The J gene is TRBJ2-2, the V gene TRBV29-1, with 8 bases fitting TRBD2. J lost 7 bases, V lost 4 bases, and 8 bases had no gene match. The CDR3 sequence is 14 residues long. Per the germline V gene, CDR1 is SQVTM and CDR2 is ANQGSEA. The CDR3 nucleotides read TGCAGCGTTGGCCCAGCGGGAGCTTTCGGGGAGCTGTTTTTT. This gives the protein CSVGPAGAFGELFF.

This clonotype appeared a few times. The chain joins TRBV19 to TRBJ2-7; 10 bases line up with TRBD2. The CDR3 contains 15 residues. Germline CDR1 and CDR2: LNHDA and SQIVND (reference sequence). V shed 5 bases, J shed 4 bases, and the junction held 8 bases outside the gene matches. The DNA for the CDR3 is TGTGCCAGTAGTGTTCTAGCGGGAGTGATGTACGAGCAGTACTTC. Translation gives CASSVLAGVMYEQYF. Using reference TRBV19 and TRBJ2-7 for the parts outside the CDR3, the full variable domain is DGGITQSPKYLFRKEGQNVTLSCEQNLNHDAMYWYRQDPGQGLRLIYYSQIVNDFQKGDIAEGYSVSREKKESFPLTVTSAQKNPTAFYLCASSVLAGVMYEQYFGPGTRLTVT.

V and J are TRBV19 and TRBJ2-2; TRBD1 aligns across 7 bases. Germline V gene lookup returns CDR1 LNHDA and CDR2 SQIVND (reference sequence). V shed 6 bases, J shed 0 bases, and the junction held 4 bases outside the gene matches. This CDR3 comprises 15 residues. The CDR3 DNA is TGTGCCAGTAGAAGGGACAGCGCGAACACCGGGGAGCTGTTTTTT. Translation gives CASRRDSANTGELFF.

At least ten counts were recorded for this clonotype. V and J are TRBV12-3 or TRBV12-4 and TRBJ2-1; D not resolved. CDR3 length: 10 residues. V was clipped by 3 bases and J by 6 bases, with 0 bases between them. The chain's CDR3 is CASSFNEQFF. The CDR3 DNA is TGTGCCAGCAGTTTCAATGAGCAGTTCTTC.

This clonotype was detected many times. The chain is built from TRBV7-2 and TRBJ2-3; 11 bases map to TRBD2. The CDR3 length is 16 residues. Germline V gene sequence: CDR1 SGHTA, CDR2 FQGNSA. V trimming: 4 bases; J trimming: 4 bases; junction bases outside the gene matches: 7. The CDR3, as DNA: TGTGCCAGCAGCTCTTTTAGCGGGAGGGCATCAGATACGCAGTATTTT. Translated, it gives CASSSFSGRASDTQYF.

In its sample, this clonotype was seen many times. This chain links TRBV5-1 with TRBJ1-5; TRBD1 is a possible D gene (5 bases). V was clipped by 0 bases and J by 5 bases, with 9 bases between them. The CDR3 contains 14 residues. Looked up from germline, CDR1 is SGHRS and CDR2 is YFSETQ. The CDR3 nucleotides read TGCGCCAGCAGCTTGGAGGGGTTAGATCAGCCCCAGCATTTT. Amino acids: CASSLEGLDQPQHF.

This clonotype was detected ten times or more. V gene TRBV18 combines with J gene TRBJ1-1; D is unclear. CDR3 size: 13 residues. V lost 0 bases, J lost 1 base, and 3 bases lay in between. Per the germline V gene, CDR1 is KGHSH and CDR2 is LQKENI. CDR3 protein: CASSPPGNTEAFF. The DNA for the CDR3 is TGTGCCAGCTCACCACCCGGGAACACTGAAGCTTTCTTT.

The chain couples TRBV6-2 or TRBV6-3 to TRBJ1-1, with TRBD1 as a possible D gene (5 bases). The V end lost 6 bases, the J end lost 0 bases, and 17 bases lay between the germline ends. The CDR3 loop spans 16 amino acids. CDR1 is MNHEY and CDR2 is SVGEGT in the germline V gene. In nucleotides, the CDR3 is TGTGCCAGCAGACGGGGCGGACGGATTATGAACACTGAAGCTTTCTTT. This translates into CASRRGGRIMNTEAFF.

The chain employs TRBV20-1 and TRBJ2-7, with D possibly matching TRBD1 (5 bases). The CDR3 is 12 residues long. Germline CDR1 reads DFQATT; CDR2 reads SNEGSKA (reference sequence). Trimming stripped 6 bases from V and 9 bases from J, with 18 bases between. The CDR3 loop reads CSAADQGIAQYF. The CDR3 DNA follows: TGCAGTGCCGCCGACCAGGGTATTGCGCAGTACTTC.

This clonotype was seen many times. This chain joins TRBV30 and TRBJ2-7, with TRBD1 identical over 8 bases. Trimming at V came to 3 bases and at J to 7 bases, leaving 11 bases not matched to a gene. Germline V CDR1 and CDR2: GTSNPN, SVGIG (reference sequence). This CDR3 region has 14 residues. DNA of the CDR3: TGTGCCTGGAGGCCCGGGACAGGATGGGTAGAGCAGTACTTC. Translation gives CAWRPGTGWVEQYF.

As regards this clonotype: The germline gene is not matched at one end of the junction; a read error may be the cause. CDR3 nucleotide sequence: TGTGCCAGCAGCCGTAGGAGCGGGGTAGCCAAAAACATTCAGTACTTC. Its translation: CASSRRSGVAKNIQYF. V gene TRBV4-3 combines with J gene TRBJ2-4; TRBD2 matches at 7 bases. The CDR3 runs to 16 residues. Germline CDR1 LGHNA, CDR2 YSLEER.

The CDR3 loop reads CSAFQGGDEQYF. The CDR3 DNA follows: TGCAGTGCCTTCCAGGGGGGAGACGAGCAGTACTTC. This chain connects TRBV20-1 to TRBJ2-7; TRBD1 is a possible D gene (7 bases). CDR3 length: 12 amino acids. Germline V lookup: CDR1 DFQATT, CDR2 SNEGSKA (reference sequence). V lost 6 bases and J lost 5, with 14 bases in between.

This clonotype came up many times. V is TRBV10-3 and J is TRBJ2-7; no firm D call. The germline V gene encodes CDR1 ENHRY and CDR2 SYGVKD. This CDR3 comprises 11 residues. The V gene lost 8 bases and the J gene lost 1 base, with 6 bases spanning the gap. CDR3 nucleotide sequence: TGTGCCATCCGACATTCCTACGAGCAGTACTTC. Protein: CAIRHSYEQYF.

This clonotype appeared a few times. It may be a read error: a sequence one base away is much more abundant. The rearrangement uses TRBV9 and TRBJ2-5, with TRBD2 identical over 10 bases. The length of the CDR3 is 15 residues. CDR1 is SGDLS and CDR2 is YYNGEE in the germline V gene. Trimming cost V 0 bases and J 5 bases; bases outside gene matches: 4. This CDR3 is CASSVGLAGVETQYF. CDR3 in DNA: TGTGCCAGCAGCGTAGGGCTAGCGGGAGTTGAGACCCAGTACTTC.

This clonotype was seen many times. The V and J genes are TRBV7-8 and TRBJ2-3; 12 bases map to TRBD2. The CDR3 loop spans 15 amino acids. Germline assignment: CDR1 SGHVS and CDR2 FQNEAQ. With V trimmed by 4 bases and J by 5 bases, 4 bases remained unmatched. The CDR3 spells CASSSRLAGVDTQYF. CDR3 coding DNA: TGTGCCAGCAGCTCCCGACTAGCGGGAGTAGATACGCAGTATTTT.

This clonotype was observed many times. The chain carries TRBV11-2 and TRBJ1-5; D gene ambiguous. V was trimmed by 3 bases and J by 3 bases, leaving 12 bases between them. This CDR3 comprises 15 residues. Looked up from germline, CDR1 is SGHAT and CDR2 is FQNNGV. CDR3: CASSLGPANNQPQHF. DNA of the CDR3: TGTGCCAGCAGCTTGGGTCCGGCCAACAATCAGCCCCAGCATTTT.

On this clonotype itself: With a much larger clone just one base away, this may be a read error. For the CDR3, the DNA is TGCAGCGTTGAAGATCTGACACAATCAGGCGGGGAGCTGCTTTTT. It yields the protein CSVEDLTQSGGELLF. This chain connects TRBV29-1 to TRBJ2-2; perhaps TRBD2 as D (6 bases). The length of the CDR3 is 15 residues. Per germline, CDR1 SQVTM and CDR2 ANQGSEA.

J is TRBJ2-7 and V is TRBV9, with D perhaps matching TRBD2 (5 bases). This CDR3 has 12 residues. Germline V CDR1 and CDR2: SGDLS, YYNGEE. V gave up 3 bases and J gave up 6 bases, with 10 bases separating them. This chain's CDR3 is CASSAPEGEQYF. The CDR3 coding sequence is TGTGCCAGCAGCGCCCCTGAGGGCGAGCAGTACTTC.

The sample holds many counts of this clonotype. The CDR3 sequence: CAWSITSKAFF. In DNA form, the CDR3 reads TGTGCCTGGAGTATCACATCAAAAGCTTTCTTT. The V and J genes are TRBV30 and TRBJ1-1, with D uncertain. The V gene's germline CDR1 is GTSNPN and CDR2 SVGIG (reference sequence). The CDR3 covers 11 residues. V lost 2 bases to trimming and J lost 9 bases, with 10 bases between them.

Ten or more counts support this clonotype. The V call is TRBV11-2, the J call TRBJ2-1; D unclear. V dropped 1 base and J dropped 7 bases, with 23 bases sitting between them. CDR1 is SGHAT, CDR2 FQNNGV, per germline. CDR3 length: 18 residues. The CDR3 DNA reads as TGTGCCAGCAGCTTAGTCATAAACAGCGTCGGAAATCATAATGAGCAGTTCTTC. Its protein is CASSLVINSVGNHNEQFF.

This clonotype was found many times. V and J are TRBV12-3 or TRBV12-4 and TRBJ2-1; D might be TRBD1 (6 bases). V was cut by 3 bases and J by 4 bases, with 22 bases left in between. This CDR3 is built from 18 residues. The CDR3 nucleotides read TGTGCCAGCAGTTTCTCCCCGCCGGACAGCTACCTTTACAATGAGCAGTTCTTC. Amino acid sequence: CASSFSPPDSYLYNEQFF.

This clonotype was counted at least ten times. V gene TRBV3-1 combines with J gene TRBJ1-1; tentative D call: TRBD1 (5 bases). V was cut by 0 bases and J by 5 bases, with 13 bases left in between. CDR1 is LGHDT and CDR2 is YNNKEL in the germline V gene (reference sequence). The CDR3 consists of 15 residues. This CDR3 is CASSQDLGDGTEAFF. Here the CDR3 DNA reads TGTGCCAGCAGCCAAGATCTAGGGGACGGGACTGAAGCTTTCTTT.

J is TRBJ1-4 and V is TRBV20-1; tentative D call: TRBD1 (6 bases). Looked up from germline, CDR1 is DFQATT and CDR2 is SNEGSKA (reference sequence). V shed 4 bases and J shed 3 bases, with 9 bases lying between them. The CDR3 covers 13 residues. The CDR3 loop reads CSAMKGANEKLFF. The CDR3 DNA follows: TGCAGTGCTATGAAGGGGGCTAATGAAAAACTGTTTTTT.

This clonotype has just a few counts. This could be a read error, since a much larger clone is one nucleotide away. The chain recombines TRBV12-3 or TRBV12-4 with TRBJ2-1, with TRBD2 matching 11 bases. CDR3 length equals 15 residues. The V segment lost 7 bases and the J segment 12 bases; nucleotides outside the gene matches: 14. CDR3 bases: TGTGCCAGCAACGGGTTAGCGGGAGGGAAGGATGGGCAGTTCTTC. As protein: CASNGLAGGKDGQFF.

The rearrangement joins TRBV24-1 to TRBJ2-7; TRBD1 might be the D (5 bases). Trimming stripped 6 bases from V and 2 bases from J, with 13 bases between. The CDR3 length is 14 residues. Germline V gives CDR1 KGHDR, CDR2 SFDVKD. The CDR3 loop is CATSHRNVPYEQYF. In nucleotides, the CDR3 is TGTGCCACCAGTCACAGGAATGTTCCCTACGAGCAGTACTTC.

This clonotype was counted many times. The rearrangement joins TRBV20-1 to TRBJ2-1, with D perhaps TRBD1 or TRBD2 (6 bases each). Germline CDR1 and CDR2: DFQATT and SNEGSKA (reference sequence). V lost 4 bases, J lost 0 bases, and 16 bases lay in between. CDR3 length: 16 residues. The CDR3 reads CSAMGGRGPSYNEQFF. In DNA, the CDR3 is TGCAGTGCTATGGGGGGCCGGGGTCCCTCCTACAATGAGCAGTTCTTC.

This clonotype came up a few times. The V call is TRBV20-1, the J call TRBJ2-7; 8 nucleotides align to TRBD2. V was clipped by 4 bases and J by 4 bases; unmatched bases: 9. The CDR3 contains 14 residues. Germline assignment: CDR1 DFQATT and CDR2 SNEGSKA (reference sequence). Here the CDR3 reads CSATPSGSRYEQYF. CDR3 nucleotide sequence: TGCAGTGCTACCCCGAGCGGGAGTAGATACGAGCAGTACTTC.